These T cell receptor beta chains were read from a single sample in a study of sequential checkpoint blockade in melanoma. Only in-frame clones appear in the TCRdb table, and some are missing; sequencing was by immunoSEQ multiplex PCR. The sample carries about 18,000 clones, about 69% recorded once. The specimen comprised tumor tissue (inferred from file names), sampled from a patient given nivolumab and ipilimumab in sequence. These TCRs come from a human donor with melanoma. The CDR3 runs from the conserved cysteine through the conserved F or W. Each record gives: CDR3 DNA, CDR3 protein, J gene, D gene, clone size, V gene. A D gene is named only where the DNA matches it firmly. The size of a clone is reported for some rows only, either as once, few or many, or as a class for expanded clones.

CDR3nt: TGTGCCTGGGGGAGACAGGGGGCTTACAATCAGCCCCAGCATTTT; CDR3aa: CAWGRQGAYNQPQHF; j_gene: TRBJ1-5; d_gene: TRBD1; abundance: -; v_gene: TRBV30
CDR3nt: TGTGCCAGTAGTGTCCTAGCGGGGGAGACCCAGTACTTC; CDR3aa: CASSVLAGETQYF; j_gene: TRBJ2-5; d_gene: TRBD2; abundance: -; v_gene: TRBV19
CDR3nt: TGTGCCAGCAAGGGACAGGCCTACGAGCAGTACTTC; CDR3aa: CASKGQAYEQYF; j_gene: TRBJ2-7; d_gene: TRBD1; abundance: -; v_gene: TRBV28
CDR3nt: TGTGCCAGCAGCCTCGGGACAGGTACGCCCTCTGGGGCCAACGTCCTGACTTTC; CDR3aa: CASSLGTGTPSGANVLTF; j_gene: TRBJ2-6; d_gene: TRBD1; abundance: once; v_gene: TRBV7-7
CDR3nt: TGTGCCAGCAGCCAGGGGGGCTACAATGAGCAGTTCTTC; CDR3aa: CASSQGGYNEQFF; j_gene: TRBJ2-1; d_gene: -; abundance: -; v_gene: TRBV14
CDR3nt: TGCGCCAGCAGCCTCCGGACAGGGATGAGGAGGACCCAGTACTTC; CDR3aa: CASSLRTGMRRTQYF; j_gene: TRBJ2-5; d_gene: TRBD1; abundance: -; v_gene: TRBV5-1
CDR3nt: TGCAGCGGGCTGGTTGGTTTGGGCGAGCAGTACTTC; CDR3aa: CSGLVGLGEQYF; j_gene: TRBJ2-7; d_gene: -; abundance: -; v_gene: TRBV29-1
CDR3nt: TGCGCCAGCAGCTCGGAAGGTAGCGGGGCCTACGAGCAGTACTTC; CDR3aa: CASSSEGSGAYEQYF; j_gene: TRBJ2-7; d_gene: TRBD2; abundance: -; v_gene: TRBV5-1
CDR3nt: TGTGCCAGCTCACCAAGGGAGAGGGGGAGCAATCAGCCCCAGCATTTT; CDR3aa: CASSPRERGSNQPQHF; j_gene: TRBJ1-5; d_gene: -; abundance: -; v_gene: TRBV18
CDR3nt: TGCGCCAGCAGCACCCCTGGACGCCACTCCTACAATGAGCAGTTCTTC; CDR3aa: CASSTPGRHSYNEQFF; j_gene: TRBJ2-1; d_gene: -; abundance: -; v_gene: TRBV5-1
CDR3nt: TGTGCCAGCAGTTATTCGGGACAGGGAATAAATAGCAATCAGCCCCAGCATTTT; CDR3aa: CASSYSGQGINSNQPQHF; j_gene: TRBJ1-5; d_gene: TRBD1; abundance: few; v_gene: TRBV6-8
CDR3nt: TGTGCCAGCAAAGGGCTCGGCGGACTCTACGAGCAGTACTTC; CDR3aa: CASKGLGGLYEQYF; j_gene: TRBJ2-7; d_gene: -; abundance: -; v_gene: TRBV6-8
CDR3nt: TGTGCCAGCAGTTACTCCTCCGCAAAGGGACTAGCGGGTCCAAGCTCCTACAATGAGCAGTTCTTC; CDR3aa: CASSYSSAKGLAGPSSYNEQFF; j_gene: TRBJ2-1; d_gene: TRBD2; abundance: few; v_gene: TRBV6-7
CDR3nt: TGTGCCAGCAGCTTAACTGGCTCCAACAGGGATACGCAGTATTTT; CDR3aa: CASSLTGSNRDTQYF; j_gene: TRBJ2-3; d_gene: -; abundance: -; v_gene: TRBV9
CDR3nt: TGCAGCGTTGAGGGGACAGGGCTTAACTATGGCTACACCTTC; CDR3aa: CSVEGTGLNYGYTF; j_gene: TRBJ1-2; d_gene: TRBD1; abundance: -; v_gene: TRBV29-1
CDR3nt: TGTGCCAGCAACCCGGGAGCCATCTCCTACGAGCAGTACTTC; CDR3aa: CASNPGAISYEQYF; j_gene: TRBJ2-7; d_gene: -; abundance: -; v_gene: TRBV28
CDR3nt: TGTGCCAGCTCACGGGGGACAGGGGGCGCCGGCACTGAAGCTTTCTTT; CDR3aa: CASSRGTGGAGTEAFF; j_gene: TRBJ1-1; d_gene: TRBD1; abundance: -; v_gene: TRBV18
CDR3nt: TGTGCCAGCAGTCGAATATATAGCAATCAGCCCCAGCATTTT; CDR3aa: CASSRIYSNQPQHF; j_gene: TRBJ1-5; d_gene: -; abundance: once; v_gene: TRBV7-6
CDR3nt: TGTGCCATCAGTGAGGACGGGAGCCCCTACGAGCAGTACTTC; CDR3aa: CAISEDGSPYEQYF; j_gene: TRBJ2-7; d_gene: -; abundance: -; v_gene: TRBV10-3
CDR3nt: TGCGCCAGCAGTGACCTAGGGACAGTAGCCGAGACCCAGTACTTC; CDR3aa: CASSDLGTVAETQYF; j_gene: TRBJ2-5; d_gene: TRBD1; abundance: -; v_gene: TRBV10-2
CDR3nt: TGTGCCAGTAGTATGCCGGAGAGCTCCTATAATTCACCCCTCCACTTT; CDR3aa: CASSMPESSYNSPLHF; j_gene: TRBJ1-6; d_gene: -; abundance: -; v_gene: TRBV19
CDR3nt: TGCGCCAGCAGCTTGCATGGGCCACCGAACACTGAAGCTTTCTTT; CDR3aa: CASSLHGPPNTEAFF; j_gene: TRBJ1-1; d_gene: -; abundance: -; v_gene: TRBV5-1
CDR3nt: TGTGCCAGCAGAAAATACAGGAATTCACCCCTCCACTTT; CDR3aa: CASRKYRNSPLHF; j_gene: TRBJ1-6; d_gene: -; abundance: -; v_gene: TRBV22-1
CDR3nt: TGTGCCAGCACTTCGGGGGGTTCAGATACGCAGTATTTT; CDR3aa: CASTSGGSDTQYF; j_gene: TRBJ2-3; d_gene: TRBD2; abundance: -; v_gene: TRBV28
CDR3nt: TGTGCCTGGAGTGTTCCTCAGCGCCGGGAGCAGTTCTTC; CDR3aa: CAWSVPQRREQFF; j_gene: TRBJ2-1; d_gene: -; abundance: -; v_gene: TRBV30
CDR3nt: TGTGCCAGTTCGAAGGCGGGTACGGGGACGAATGGCTACACCTTC; CDR3aa: CASSKAGTGTNGYTF; j_gene: TRBJ1-2; d_gene: -; abundance: -; v_gene: TRBV28
CDR3nt: TGTGCCAGCAGTTTGGGGGGGGATCTTGACTATGGCTACACCTTC; CDR3aa: CASSLGGDLDYGYTF; j_gene: TRBJ1-2; d_gene: -; abundance: -; v_gene: TRBV6-8
CDR3nt: TGTGCCAGCAGCTTTCTTTCTTGGACATGGAATGAGCAGTTCTTC; CDR3aa: CASSFLSWTWNEQFF; j_gene: TRBJ2-1; d_gene: -; abundance: -; v_gene: TRBV11-3
CDR3nt: TGTGCCAGTATGAGCCGGGACAGGGAGAGCTTAGGCTACACCTTC; CDR3aa: CASMSRDRESLGYTF; j_gene: TRBJ1-2; d_gene: TRBD1; abundance: -; v_gene: TRBV19
CDR3nt: TGTGCCAGCTCACCCTCCCCGGACGGCTATGGCTACACCTTC; CDR3aa: CASSPSPDGYGYTF; j_gene: TRBJ1-2; d_gene: -; abundance: -; v_gene: TRBV18
CDR3nt: TGCGCCAGCAGCAGAATACAGGGGATGCCTGGAAACACCATATATTTT; CDR3aa: CASSRIQGMPGNTIYF; j_gene: TRBJ1-3; d_gene: TRBD1; abundance: -; v_gene: TRBV10-1
CDR3nt: TGTGCCACTCAGGACAGCAGGGGCTCTGGGGCCAACGTCCTGACTTTC; CDR3aa: CATQDSRGSGANVLTF; j_gene: TRBJ2-6; d_gene: -; abundance: -; v_gene: TRBV19
CDR3nt: TGTGCCACCGCAGTTCCCACGGGGGGCTTGGGGGATACGCAGTATTTT; CDR3aa: CATAVPTGGLGDTQYF; j_gene: TRBJ2-3; d_gene: -; abundance: -; v_gene: TRBV19
CDR3nt: TGTGCCAGCAGCCAACCCTGGACAGGGGGCTACGAGCAGTACTTC; CDR3aa: CASSQPWTGGYEQYF; j_gene: TRBJ2-7; d_gene: TRBD1; abundance: -; v_gene: TRBV14
CDR3nt: TGTGCCAGCAGCCATTTGACCGCCAACCCGACCACAGATACGCAGTATTTT; CDR3aa: CASSHLTANPTTDTQYF; j_gene: TRBJ2-3; d_gene: -; abundance: -; v_gene: TRBV14
CDR3nt: TGTGCCAGCAGCGTAGCTTCGACAGAAAACATTCAGTACTTC; CDR3aa: CASSVASTENIQYF; j_gene: TRBJ2-4; d_gene: -; abundance: -; v_gene: TRBV9
CDR3nt: TGTGCCAGCAGTACAGGACCTGATGAGCAGTACTTC; CDR3aa: CASSTGPDEQYF; j_gene: TRBJ2-7; d_gene: -; abundance: -; v_gene: TRBV9
CDR3nt: TGTGCCAGCAGCCCAGAGGGGGGGTTCTACAATGAGCAGTTCTTC; CDR3aa: CASSPEGGFYNEQFF; j_gene: TRBJ2-1; d_gene: -; abundance: few; v_gene: TRBV9
CDR3nt: TGTGCCAGTAGTGAACAGGGTGTGGAAGAAAAACTGTTTTTT; CDR3aa: CASSEQGVEEKLFF; j_gene: TRBJ1-4; d_gene: -; abundance: -; v_gene: TRBV19
CDR3nt: TGCGCCAGCAGGCGGGGGCCCGGACAGGGGAACACTGAAGCTTTCTTT; CDR3aa: CASRRGPGQGNTEAFF; j_gene: TRBJ1-1; d_gene: TRBD1; abundance: few; v_gene: TRBV5-1
CDR3nt: TGTGCCAGCAGTGACTACCACGAGGACAACCGAAACCTCAGGGGAAACACCATATATTTT; CDR3aa: CASSDYHEDNRNLRGNTIYF; j_gene: TRBJ1-3; d_gene: -; abundance: -; v_gene: TRBV6-8
CDR3nt: TGTGCCAGTAGTATCGGGCGGCTCTCTGGAAACACCATATATTTT; CDR3aa: CASSIGRLSGNTIYF; j_gene: TRBJ1-3; d_gene: -; abundance: -; v_gene: TRBV19
CDR3nt: TGTGCCACCAGCAGGACGGGACAGGGTAACACCGGGGAGCTGTTTTTT; CDR3aa: CATSRTGQGNTGELFF; j_gene: TRBJ2-2; d_gene: TRBD1; abundance: -; v_gene: TRBV15
CDR3nt: TGTGCCAGCAGCCAAGATAGCCAATTGGAACTGTTTTTT; CDR3aa: CASSQDSQLELFF; j_gene: TRBJ1-4; d_gene: -; abundance: few; v_gene: TRBV7-4
CDR3nt: TGTGCCAGCAGTGAGGGGCGCACTGAAGCTTTCTTT; CDR3aa: CASSEGRTEAFF; j_gene: TRBJ1-1; d_gene: -; abundance: -; v_gene: TRBV6-8
CDR3nt: TGTGCCAGTACCCGGGGACAGGTATCTGGAAACACCATATATTTT; CDR3aa: CASTRGQVSGNTIYF; j_gene: TRBJ1-3; d_gene: TRBD1; abundance: -; v_gene: TRBV19